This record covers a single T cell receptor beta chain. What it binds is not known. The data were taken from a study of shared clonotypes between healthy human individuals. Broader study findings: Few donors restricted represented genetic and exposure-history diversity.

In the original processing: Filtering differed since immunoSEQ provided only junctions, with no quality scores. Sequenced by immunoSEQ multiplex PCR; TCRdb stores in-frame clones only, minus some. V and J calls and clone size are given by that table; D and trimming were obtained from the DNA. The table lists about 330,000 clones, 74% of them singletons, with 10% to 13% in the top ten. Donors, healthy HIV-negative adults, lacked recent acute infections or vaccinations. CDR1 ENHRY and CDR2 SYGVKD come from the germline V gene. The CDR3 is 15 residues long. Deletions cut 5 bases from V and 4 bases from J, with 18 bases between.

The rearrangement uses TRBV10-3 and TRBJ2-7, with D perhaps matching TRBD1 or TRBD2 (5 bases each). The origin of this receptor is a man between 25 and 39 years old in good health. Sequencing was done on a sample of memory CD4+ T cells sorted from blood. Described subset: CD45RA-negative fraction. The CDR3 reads CAISTSGTAGYEQYF. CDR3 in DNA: TGTGCCATCAGTACATCCGGGACGGCCGGTTACGAGCAGTACTTC.